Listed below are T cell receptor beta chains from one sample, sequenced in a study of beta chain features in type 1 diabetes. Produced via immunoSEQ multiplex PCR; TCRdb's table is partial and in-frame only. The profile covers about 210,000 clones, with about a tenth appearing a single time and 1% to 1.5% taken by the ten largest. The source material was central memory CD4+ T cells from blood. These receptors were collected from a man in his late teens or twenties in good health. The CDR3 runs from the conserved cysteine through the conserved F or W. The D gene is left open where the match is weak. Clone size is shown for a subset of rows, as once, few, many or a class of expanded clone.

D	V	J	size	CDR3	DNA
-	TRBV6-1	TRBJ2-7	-	CASNVRVEQYF	TGTGCCAGCAATGTACGGGTCGAGCAGTACTTC
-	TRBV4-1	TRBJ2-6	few	CASRDTRSGANVLTF	TGCGCCAGCAGGGACACCCGCTCTGGGGCCAACGTCCTGACTTTC
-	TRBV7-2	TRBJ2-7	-	CASSLRGMYEQYF	TGTGCCAGCAGCTTACGGGGGATGTACGAGCAGTACTTC
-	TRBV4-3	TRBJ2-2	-	CASSSGSAGPSTGELFF	TGCGCCAGCAGCTCGGGTTCGGCGGGGCCTAGCACCGGGGAGCTGTTTTTT
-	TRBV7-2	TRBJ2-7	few	CASSLGRSYEQYF	TGTGCCAGCAGCTTGGGCAGATCCTACGAGCAGTACTTC
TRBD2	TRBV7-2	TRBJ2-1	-	CASSRSGGLHDEQFF	TGTGCCAGCAGCCGATCGGGGGGATTGCACGATGAGCAGTTCTTC
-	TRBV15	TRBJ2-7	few	CATSKDTGSEQYF	TGTGCCACCAGCAAGGACACCGGGAGCGAGCAGTACTTC
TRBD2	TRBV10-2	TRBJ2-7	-	CASRSIAGTYEQYF	TGCGCCAGCAGATCAATAGCGGGAACTTACGAGCAGTACTTC
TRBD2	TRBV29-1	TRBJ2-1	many	CSVEETSGRVEFF	TGCAGCGTTGAGGAAACTAGCGGGAGGGTGGAGTTCTTC
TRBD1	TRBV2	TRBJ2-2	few	CASSPRTGKGAGELFF	TGTGCCAGCAGTCCAAGGACAGGGAAGGGGGCCGGGGAGCTGTTTTTT
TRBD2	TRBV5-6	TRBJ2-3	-	CASSSTSGLTDTQYF	TGTGCCAGCAGCTCTACTAGCGGCCTCACAGATACGCAGTATTTT
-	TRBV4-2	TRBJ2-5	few	CASSQFSAEETQYF	TGTGCCAGCAGCCAATTTTCGGCAGAAGAGACCCAGTACTTC
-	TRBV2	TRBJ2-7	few	CASSEAGPYEQYF	TGTGCCAGCAGTGAAGCTGGGCCCTACGAGCAGTACTTC
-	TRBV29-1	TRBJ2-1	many	CSVPRTATQYNEQFF	TGCAGCGTCCCTAGGACAGCTACCCAATACAATGAGCAGTTCTTC
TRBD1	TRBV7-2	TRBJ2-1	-	CASSTDRGAYNEQFF	TGTGCCAGCAGCACCGACAGGGGTGCCTACAATGAGCAGTTCTTC
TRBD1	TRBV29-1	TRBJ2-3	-	CSVESGTAPDTQYF	TGCAGCGTTGAGTCCGGGACAGCCCCAGATACGCAGTATTTT
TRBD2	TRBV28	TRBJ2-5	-	CASSQSWDYSETQYF	TGTGCCAGCTCTCAAAGTTGGGACTACAGCGAGACCCAGTACTTC
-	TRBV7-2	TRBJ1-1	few	CASSLDSDTEAFF	TGTGCCAGCAGCTTAGACTCGGACACTGAAGCTTTCTTT
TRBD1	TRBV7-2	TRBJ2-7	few	CASSLAGQGTHEQYF	TGTGCCAGCAGCTTAGCGGGACAGGGAACTCACGAGCAGTACTTC
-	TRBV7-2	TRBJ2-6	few	CASSSLGIRGANVLTF	TGTGCCAGCAGCTCCCTAGGAATTCGGGGGGCCAACGTCCTGACTTTC
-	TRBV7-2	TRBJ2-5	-	CASSLGRRPKETQYF	TGTGCCAGCAGCTTAGGAAGGAGGCCTAAGGAGACCCAGTACTTC
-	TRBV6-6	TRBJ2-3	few	CASSNPEKYF	TGTGCCAGCAGCAACCCAGAGAAGTATTTT
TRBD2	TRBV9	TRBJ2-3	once	CASSVVVGRGSTDTQYF	TGTGCCAGCAGCGTAGTAGTCGGGAGGGGAAGCACAGATACGCAGTATTTT
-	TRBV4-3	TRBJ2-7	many	CASSQDQGRGEQYF	TGCGCCAGCAGCCAAGATCAGGGGAGGGGCGAGCAGTACTTC
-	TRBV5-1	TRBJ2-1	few	CASSLEFRDNNEQFF	TGCGCCAGCAGCTTGGAATTTCGGGACAACAATGAGCAGTTCTTC
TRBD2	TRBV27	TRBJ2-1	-	CASRRLAGPFNEQFF	TGTGCCAGCAGACGACTAGCGGGACCTTTCAATGAGCAGTTCTTC
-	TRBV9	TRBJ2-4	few	CASSVSPLAKNIQYF	TGTGCCAGCAGCGTCAGCCCACTAGCCAAAAACATTCAGTACTTC
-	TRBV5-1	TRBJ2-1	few	CASSFNGRAGFGEQFF	TGCGCCAGCAGCTTCAACGGTCGGGCAGGGTTTGGTGAGCAGTTCTTC
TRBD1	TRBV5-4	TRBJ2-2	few	CASSSDRGIGELFF	TGTGCCAGCAGCTCGGACAGGGGAATCGGGGAGCTGTTTTTT
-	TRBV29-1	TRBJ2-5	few	CSAKGPGETQYF	TGCAGCGCAAAGGGGCCTGGGGAGACCCAGTACTTC
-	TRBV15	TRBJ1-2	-	CDTSRANKNYGYTF	TGTGACACCAGCAGAGCAAACAAGAACTATGGCTACACCTTC
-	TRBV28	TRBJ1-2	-	CAAVPTAGHYYGYTF	TGTGCCGCTGTTCCCACGGCGGGCCATTACTATGGCTACACCTTC
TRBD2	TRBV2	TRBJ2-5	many	CASSLGGSETQYF	TGTGCCAGCAGTTTGGGGGGGTCGGAGACCCAGTACTTC
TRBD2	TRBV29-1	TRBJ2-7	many	CSVMTSGRGDEQYF	TGCAGCGTTATGACCAGCGGGAGGGGCGACGAGCAGTACTTC
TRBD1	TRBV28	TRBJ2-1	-	CASSLVPGQGENEQFF	TGTGCCAGCAGTTTGGTGCCGGGACAGGGGGAAAATGAGCAGTTCTTC
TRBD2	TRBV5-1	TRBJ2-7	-	CASSLALAGGSYEQYF	TGCGCCAGCAGCTTGGCCTTGGCGGGAGGTTCCTACGAGCAGTACTTC
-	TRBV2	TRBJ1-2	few	CASSESRGSNGYTF	TGTGCCAGCAGTGAGTCAAGGGGCTCGAATGGCTACACCTTC
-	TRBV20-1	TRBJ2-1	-	CSASAGAHPFF	TGCAGTGCTAGTGCCGGGGCCCATCCGTTCTTC
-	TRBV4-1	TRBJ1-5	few	CASSQEVRGHQPQHF	TGCGCCAGCAGCCAAGAGGTAAGGGGTCATCAGCCCCAGCATTTT
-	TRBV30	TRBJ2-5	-	CAWSVNIGSGTQYF	TGTGCCTGGAGTGTAAATATAGGTAGCGGGACCCAGTACTTC
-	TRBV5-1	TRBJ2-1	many	CASSLAPGSSYNEQFF	TGCGCCAGCAGCTTGGCACCAGGGAGCTCCTACAATGAGCAGTTCTTC
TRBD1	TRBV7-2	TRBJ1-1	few	CASSSEQGTEAFF	TGTGCCAGCAGCTCAGAACAGGGGACTGAAGCTTTCTTT
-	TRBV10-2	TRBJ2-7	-	CASSDRRREQYF	TGCGCCAGCAGTGATAGAAGACGCGAGCAGTACTTC
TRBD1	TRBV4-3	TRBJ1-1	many	CASSPDRGQGRTEAFF	TGCGCCAGCAGCCCTGACAGGGGGCAGGGGAGAACTGAAGCTTTCTTT
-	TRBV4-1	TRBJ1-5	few	CASSLTVVGNQPQHF	TGCGCCAGCAGCCTTACAGTAGTGGGCAATCAGCCCCAGCATTTT
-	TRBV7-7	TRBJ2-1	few	CASSSGLPNEQFF	TGTGCCAGCAGCTCGGGACTTCCCAATGAGCAGTTCTTC
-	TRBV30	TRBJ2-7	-	CAWSVIPGHYEQYF	TGTGCCTGGAGTGTCATCCCGGGACACTACGAGCAGTACTTC
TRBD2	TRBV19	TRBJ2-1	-	CASSIEAGTRNEQFF	TGTGCCAGTAGTATAGAAGCGGGGACGCGCAATGAGCAGTTCTTC
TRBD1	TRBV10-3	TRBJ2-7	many	CAISVEGANEQYF	TGTGCCATCAGTGTTGAGGGGGCCAACGAGCAGTACTTC
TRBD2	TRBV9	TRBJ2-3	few	CASSATSGRGDTQYF	TGTGCCAGCAGCGCAACTAGCGGGAGGGGCGATACGCAGTATTTT
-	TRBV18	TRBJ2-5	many	CASSPSFGETQYF	TGTGCCAGCTCACCTTCATTTGGCGAGACCCAGTACTTC
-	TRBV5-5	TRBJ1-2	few	CASRSGPGDGYGYTF	TGTGCCAGCAGATCAGGACCAGGGGACGGCTATGGCTACACCTTC